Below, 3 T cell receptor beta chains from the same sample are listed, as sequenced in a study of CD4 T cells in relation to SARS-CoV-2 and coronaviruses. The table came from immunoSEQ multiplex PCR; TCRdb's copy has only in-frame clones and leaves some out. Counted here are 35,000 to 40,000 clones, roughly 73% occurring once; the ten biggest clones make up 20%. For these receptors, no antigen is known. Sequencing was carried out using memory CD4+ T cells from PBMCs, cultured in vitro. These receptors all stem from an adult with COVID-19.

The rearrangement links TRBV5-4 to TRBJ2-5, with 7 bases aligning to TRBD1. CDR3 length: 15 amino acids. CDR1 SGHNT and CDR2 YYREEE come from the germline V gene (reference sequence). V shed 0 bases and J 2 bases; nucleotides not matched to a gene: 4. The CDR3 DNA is TGTGCCAGCAGCTTGGCCGGGACAGTACAAGAGACCCAGTACTTC. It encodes CASSLAGTVQETQYF. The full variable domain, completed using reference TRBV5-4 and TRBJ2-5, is ETGVTQSPTHLIKTRGQQVTLRCSSQSGHNTVSWYQQALGQGPQFIFQYYREEENGRGNFPPRFSGLQFPNYSSELNVNALELDDSALYLCASSLAGTVQETQYFGPGTRLLVL.

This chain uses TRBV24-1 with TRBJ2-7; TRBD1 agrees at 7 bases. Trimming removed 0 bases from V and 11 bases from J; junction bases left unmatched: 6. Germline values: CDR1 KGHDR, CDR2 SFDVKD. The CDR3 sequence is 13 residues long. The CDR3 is CATSDLPGQAKYF. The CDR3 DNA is TGTGCCACCAGTGATTTGCCCGGACAGGCAAAGTACTTC.

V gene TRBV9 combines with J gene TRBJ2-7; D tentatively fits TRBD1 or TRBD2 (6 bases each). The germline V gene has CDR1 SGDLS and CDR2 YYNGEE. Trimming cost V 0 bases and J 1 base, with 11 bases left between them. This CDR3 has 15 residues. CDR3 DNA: TGTGCCAGCAGCGTAGCTTGGGGGGCATCCTACGAGCAGTACTTC. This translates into CASSVAWGASYEQYF. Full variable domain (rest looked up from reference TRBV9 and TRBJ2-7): DSGVTQTPKHLITATGQRVTLRCSPRSGDLSVYWYQQSLDQGLQFLIQYYNGEERAKGNILERFSAQQFPDLHSELNLSSLELGDSALYFCASSVAWGASYEQYFGPGTRLTVT.